The 16 T cell receptor beta chains below were found in one sample sequenced in a study of cytomegalovirus exposure and HLA in healthy donors. Both 60 Vbeta primers and 13 Jbeta primers went into the PCR. The method was immunoSEQ multiplex PCR; TCRdb's version includes in-frame clones alone and lacks a portion of them. The table for this sample gives about 140,000 clones. The sequenced material came from PBMCs. The receptor source for this set is a man aged 35-49 years in good health and CMV-seronegative.

J is TRBJ2-3 and V is TRBV7-2; possible D gene TRBD2, 5 bases. The CDR3 sequence is 12 residues long. Trimming stripped 3 bases from V and 8 bases from J, with 9 bases between. The germline CDR1 and CDR2 sequences are SGHTA and FQGNSA. CDR3 in DNA: TGTGCCAGCAGCTTCCCAGGAGGTACGCAGTATTTT. This codes for CASSFPGGTQYF. Together with reference TRBV7-2 and TRBJ2-3, the CDR3 gives the full variable domain: GAGVSQSPSNKVTEKGKDVELRCDPISGHTALYWYRQSLGQGLEFLIYFQGNSAPDKSGLPSDRFSAERTGGSVSTLTIQRTQQEDSAVYLCASSFPGGTQYFGPGTRLTVL.

This chain connects TRBV15 to TRBJ1-6; D gene ambiguous. Trimming removed 3 bases at V and 7 bases at J, with 4 bases between. The length of the CDR3 is 12 residues. Germline V CDR1 and CDR2: LNHNV, YYDKDF (reference sequence). DNA for the CDR3: TGTGCCACCAGCAGGGAGAATTCACCCCTCCACTTT. It specifies CATSRENSPLHF. Looking up the rest from reference TRBV15 and TRBJ1-6 gives the full variable domain: DAMVIQNPRYQVTQFGKPVTLSCSQTLNHNVMYWYQQKSSQAPKLLFHYYDKDFNNEADTPDNFQSRRPNTSFCFLDIRSPGLGDTAMYLCATSRENSPLHFGNGTRLTVT.

The chain links TRBV7-2 to TRBJ1-1; 9 bases are shared with TRBD1. CDR3 length: 16 amino acids. CDR1 SGHTA and CDR2 FQGNSA come from the germline V gene. The V and J ends lost 5 bases and 5 bases, in that order; junction bases with no gene match: 12. DNA for the CDR3: TGTGCCAGCAGCCCCCTAATACAGGGGGCTAGGACTGAAGCTTTCTTT. Its translation is CASSPLIQGARTEAFF. Variable domain in full (rest from reference TRBV7-2 and TRBJ1-1): GAGVSQSPSNKVTEKGKDVELRCDPISGHTALYWYRQSLGQGLEFLIYFQGNSAPDKSGLPSDRFSAERTGGSVSTLTIQRTQQEDSAVYLCASSPLIQGARTEAFFGQGTRLTVV.

The gene calls are TRBV5-4 and TRBJ2-7, with 13 positions matching TRBD2. CDR1 and CDR2 from the germline V gene are SGHNT and YYREEE (reference sequence). V shed 4 bases, J shed 5 bases, and the junction held 6 bases outside the gene matches. This CDR3 is built from 15 residues. The CDR3 here is CASSKTSGGAHEQYF. In DNA, the CDR3 is TGTGCCAGCAGCAAAACTAGCGGGGGGGCCCACGAGCAGTACTTC.

This chain connects TRBV7-9 to TRBJ2-3; a weak D match, TRBD1 (5 bases). Germline loops: CDR1 SEHNR, CDR2 FQNEAQ (reference sequence). This CDR3 region has 13 residues. Trimming removed 0 bases from V and 5 bases from J, with 6 bases in between. This CDR3 reads CASSLAGEDTQYF. The CDR3 DNA sequence: TGTGCCAGCAGCTTAGCAGGGGAAGATACGCAGTATTTT.

The chain is built from TRBV9 and TRBJ1-3; TRBD1 agrees at 10 bases. V was pared by 7 bases and J by 4 bases, with 5 bases of the junction left unmatched. The CDR3 covers 14 residues. Germline V gene sequence: CDR1 SGDLS, CDR2 YYNGEE. For the CDR3, the DNA is TGTGCCAGCCAAGGACAGGGGGAAGGAAACACCATATATTTT. This encodes CASQGQGEGNTIYF.

The chain couples TRBV7-2 to TRBJ2-1, with 7 bases lining up with TRBD2. The germline V gene encodes CDR1 SGHTA and CDR2 FQGNSA. V shed 5 bases and J 14 bases; nucleotides not matched to a gene: 12. The CDR3 runs to 13 residues. CDR3 loop: CASSQRSGEEKFF. The DNA for the CDR3 is TGTGCCAGCAGCCAGCGGAGCGGGGAGGAGAAGTTCTTC.

This chain links TRBV7-9 with TRBJ2-3; TRBD2 matches at 7 bases. This CDR3 spans 15 amino acids. Trimming cost V 3 bases and J 5 bases; bases outside gene matches: 8. Germline CDR1 reads SEHNR; CDR2 reads FQNEAQ (reference sequence). The DNA of the CDR3 is TGTGCCAGCAGCTTGGGAGGGTACTTTGGAGATACGCAGTATTTT. It encodes CASSLGGYFGDTQYF.

The CDR3 loop is CASSSQGASYGTNEKLFF. Written as DNA, the CDR3 is TGTGCCAGCAGTTCGCAGGGGGCTAGCTATGGGACTAATGAAAAACTGTTTTTT. The chain combines TRBV28 with TRBJ1-4; 8 bases are a match to TRBD1. The germline V gene encodes CDR1 MDHEN and CDR2 SYDVKM. Losses at the gene ends were 4 bases for V and 2 bases for J; bases not matched to a gene: 12. CDR3 length equals 18 residues.

The chain combines TRBV6-6 with TRBJ1-2; D gene ambiguous. This CDR3 comprises 15 residues. From germline, CDR1 is MNHNY and CDR2 SVGAGI (reference sequence). Trimming removed 0 bases from V and 0 bases from J, with 8 bases in between. The CDR3 DNA is TGTGCCAGCAGTTACTCTACGGGAGCTAACTATGGCTACACCTTC. It specifies CASSYSTGANYGYTF.

This sequence joins TRBV6-5 and TRBJ1-2; D remains unclear. Trimming stripped 5 bases from V and 4 bases from J, with 14 bases between. The CDR3 length is 14 residues. Per germline, CDR1 MNHEY and CDR2 SVGAGI. The CDR3 region is CASSPTEAPYGYTF. Here the CDR3 DNA reads TGTGCCAGCAGTCCCACCGAGGCACCCTATGGCTACACCTTC.

V gene TRBV7-6 combines with J gene TRBJ2-7; 9 positions match TRBD1. The V segment lost 4 bases and the J segment 6 bases; nucleotides outside the gene matches: 10. The CDR3 totals 15 residues. Germline CDR1 SGHVS, CDR2 FNYEAQ. CDR3 coding DNA: TGTGCCAGCAGCTGGCCGGGACAGGGTACTTCCGAGCAGTACTTC. This gives the protein CASSWPGQGTSEQYF. Using reference TRBV7-6 and TRBJ2-7 for the parts outside the CDR3, the full variable domain is GAGVSQSPRYKVTKRGQDVALRCDPISGHVSLYWYRQALGQGPEFLTYFNYEAQQDKSGLPNDRFSAERPEGSISTLTIQRTEQRDSAMYRCASSWPGQGTSEQYFGPGTRLTVT.

Comment on this clone: This sample also contains other DNA sequences that code for the same CDR3. The genes are TRBV7-9 and TRBJ1-2, with D hard to call. Germline V gene data show CDR1 as SEHNR and CDR2 as FQNEAQ (reference sequence). V shed 5 bases and J shed 4 bases, with 8 bases lying between them. This CDR3 has 12 amino acids. The CDR3 DNA reads as TGTGCCAGCAGCCCGAGTTCCTATGGCTACACCTTC. Residues: CASSPSSYGYTF.

The V call is TRBV7-2, the J call TRBJ1-6; D is uncertain. The V and J ends lost 3 bases and 0 bases respectively, with 3 bases between them. This CDR3 is built from 14 residues. From germline, CDR1 is SGHTA and CDR2 FQGNSA. In DNA, the CDR3 is TGTGCCAGCAGCTTTAGCTCCTATAATTCACCCCTCCACTTT. As protein: CASSFSSYNSPLHF.

This chain joins TRBV4-2 and TRBJ2-3; TRBD2 matches 12 bases. Germline lookup yields CDR1 LGHNA and CDR2 YNFKEQ. J was trimmed by 5 bases and V by 4 bases; bases with no gene match: 7. The CDR3 sequence is 16 residues long. CDR3 sequence: CASSLPSGGARDTQYF. The CDR3 DNA is TGTGCCAGCAGCCTCCCTAGCGGGGGGGCCAGAGATACGCAGTATTTT.

This chain joins TRBV28 and TRBJ1-4; 9 bases align to TRBD1. This CDR3 contains 15 residues. The J segment lost 11 bases and the V segment lost 5 bases, leaving 12 bases of the junction unmatched. Germline-derived CDR1 and CDR2 are MDHEN and SYDVKM. As DNA, the CDR3 is TGTGCCAGCAGTGCAGGGGGGGGACAGGGCGAGAAACTGTTTTTT. Protein sequence: CASSAGGGQGEKLFF.